The sequence of this TCR beta chain was determined in a study of post-analysis software for immune sequencing data. As regards this clonotype: The antigen remains undetermined.

The CDR3 length is 15 residues. V was pared by 3 bases and J by 0 bases, with 14 bases between. The germline V gene has CDR1 DFQATT and CDR2 SNEGSKA (reference sequence). cDNA libraries for TCR beta contained unique molecular identifiers. TCRdb independently ran MiXCR on the PCR reads; one entry per CDR3 protein. The sample contains about 820,000 distinct CDR3 sequences, roughly 58% of which appear only once. Points from the study as a whole: In patients, about 5 TRBV segments were more frequent than in controls, with TRBV5-6, TRBV5-1 and TRBV20-1 among them.

This sequence originates from a girl under 18 with multiple sclerosis. Sequencing was performed on blood. The chain carries TRBV20-1 and TRBJ1-2, with D uncertain. The CDR3 protein is CSASTGSIANYGYTF. CDR3 sequence (DNA): TGCAGTGCTAGTACCGGGAGTATCGCTAACTATGGCTACACCTTC.